This T cell receptor (beta chain) originates from a study of STAT5B mutations in CD4+ large granular lymphocyte leukemia (dated by TCRdb to 2022 to 2024). In the study overall: Among the healthy controls, the CDR3 'QG' motif was associated with a particular HLA allele. The TCRbeta repertoires of CD4+ T-cell large granular lymphocyte leukemia patients were compared with the TCRbeta repertoires of healthy blood donors. Flow cytometry on FACSCanto II or FACSVerse confirmed that purified fractions exceeded 95% purity among lymphocytes. What the authors observed across the whole study: The data were not HLA-matched, and the relatively small sample size could explain the higher clonality seen in CD4+ compared with CD8+ T-LGLL. Main leukemic clonotypes were private to each patient, although over 20% of the main leukemic clonotypes were found at low frequency in the non-leukemic repertoires of other patients. Enrichment of TRBV06-family usage was observed among the top patient clones (8/27) relative to healthy controls (2/35). Greater clonality appeared to be present in CD4-sorted patient repertoires than in healthy CD4+ repertoires, and the difference was retained after the putative leukemic clones were removed.

TCRbeta rearrangements were sequenced from genomic DNA using the immunoSEQ assay at survey resolution. Processing in the source paper ran as follows. In the TCR sequencing data, the smallest productive clonotype frequency that could be detected was 2.59 x 10-5. Analyses included only productive TCRbeta rearrangements, meaning complete and in-frame sequences. Sample clonality was computed as Simpson clonality in the immunoSEQ Analyzer version 3.0. Clones were grouped by frequency into very rare, small, medium, large (1-20%) or hyperexpanded (>20%) categories. OLGA 1.2.3 estimated generation probabilities, VDJtools produced V-gene circos plots, VDJdb was queried for specificities, and GLIPH identified CDR3 motifs. This is the immuneACCESS table as TCRdb keeps it, with only in-frame sequences that have V and J called. A part of the clones is gone; compared with another copy, unresolved V genes explain less than half, and the rest is unexplained. Clone size and the V and J calls come from that table; the DNA yielded D and trimming. In this sample the table shows tens of thousands of clones, 65% to 85% of which occur a single time. 0.3% to 0.35% of the sample comes from the top ten.

Reading from cysteine to phenylalanine, the CDR3 counts 16 amino acids. Just the 48-base CDR3 DNA is kept, in frame starting at base 1. As encoded in the germline V gene, CDR1 is SGHAT while CDR2 is FQNNGV. Between the V and J ends, shortened by 2 bases and 2 bases respectively, the junction contains 13 bases. As regards this clone: Its antigen is currently not known. Base qualities are not at hand, and no much larger clone is one base apart.

The healthy controls were 37 blood donors, and the buffy coats of these donors were supplied by the Finnish Red Cross blood service. All TCR-sequenced material derived from peripheral blood: patient blood samples and healthy donor buffy coats. Ficoll-Hypaque gradient centrifugation was used to isolate peripheral blood mononuclear cells. CD4+ cells were purified magnetically from the buffy coats of healthy controls. The Gentra Puregene Cell and Tissue kit was used for genomic DNA extraction, and quantification was performed on a Qubit 2.0 fluorometer. The receptor chain draws on TRBV11-2 and TRBJ1-3, with the D gene too uncertain to name. The specimen was CD4+ T cells from blood buffy coats. The source is a human donor in good health. The CDR3 amino acid sequence is: CASSLSMRIAGNTIYF. The nucleotide sequence reads TGTGCCAGCAGCTTATCAATGCGGATCGCTGGAAACACCATATATTTT.